What follows are 9 T cell receptor beta chains derived from one specimen sequenced in a study of monozygotic twins with inflammatory bowel disease. With the 5' RACE reads reprocessed, TCRdb shows one record per CDR3 protein and no DNA. Its table records more than 350,000 distinct CDR3 sequences. Specimen: blood. These receptors were collected from a human donor with ulcerative colitis or Crohn's disease, or a healthy co-twin of an affected twin (not recorded which).

The chain has TRBV6-5 and TRBJ2-7. There are 15 residues in the CDR3. Germline assignment: CDR1 MNHEY and CDR2 SVGAGI. This CDR3 reads CASSYNGVLSYEQYF.

V gene TRBV20-1 combines with J gene TRBJ2-7; TCRdb reports TRBD2, a call that lacks DNA to check it against. The length of the CDR3 is 15 residues. Germline V gene lookup returns CDR1 DFQATT and CDR2 SNEGSKA (reference sequence). The CDR3 here is CSARDREGGIYEQYF.

This sequence joins TRBV5-6 and TRBJ2-4. The CDR3 is made up of 13 amino acids. Germline CDR1 reads SGHDT; CDR2 reads YYEEEE. The CDR3 spells CASSLAAGPIQYF.

V and J are TRBV4-2 and TRBJ2-1; TCRdb names TRBD2, which stays unverified in the absence of DNA. This CDR3 has 16 residues. Germline CDR1 is LGHNA and CDR2 is YNFKEQ. This chain's CDR3 is CASSQGGIITGDEQFF.

This chain links TRBV27 with TRBJ2-7; TCRdb picks TRBD2, but there is no DNA to check that call. The germline V gene encodes CDR1 MNHEY and CDR2 SMNVEV (reference sequence). The CDR3 has 15 amino acids. CDR3 protein: CASRGLGLGSYEQYF.

The chain links TRBV9 to TRBJ2-7. This CDR3 has 14 residues. From germline, CDR1 is SGDLS and CDR2 YYNGEE. CDR3 in amino acids: CASSVATGNYEQYF.

The chain employs TRBV4-1 and TRBJ2-7; TCRdb reports TRBD1, a call that lacks DNA to check it against. The CDR3 has 15 amino acids. CDR1 is MGHRA and CDR2 is YSYEKL in the germline V gene. CDR3 residues: CASSQLPGQGSEQYF.

V and J are TRBV5-4 and TRBJ1-1; TCRdb gives TRBD1 as the D gene, but with no DNA this cannot be confirmed. Germline V gives CDR1 SGHNT, CDR2 YYREEE (reference sequence). The CDR3 contains 15 residues. CDR3 loop: CASSFTGTTGTEAFF.

The V gene is TRBV6-2 or TRBV6-3, the J gene TRBJ2-7; the D call from TCRdb, TRBD2, cannot be confirmed without DNA. Germline V lookup: CDR1 MNHEY, CDR2 SVGEGT. The CDR3 has 15 residues. The chain's CDR3 is CASRETSGSFYEQYF.